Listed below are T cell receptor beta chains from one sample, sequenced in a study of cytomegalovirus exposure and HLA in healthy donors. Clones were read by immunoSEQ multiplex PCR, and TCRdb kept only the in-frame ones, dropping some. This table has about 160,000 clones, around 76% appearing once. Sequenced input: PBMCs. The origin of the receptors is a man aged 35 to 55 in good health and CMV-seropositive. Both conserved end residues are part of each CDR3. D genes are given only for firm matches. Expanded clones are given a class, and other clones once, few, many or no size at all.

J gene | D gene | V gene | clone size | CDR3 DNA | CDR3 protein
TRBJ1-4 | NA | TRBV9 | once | TGTGCCAGCAGCGCGGCGACGGTATCCAGTCGGGATGAAAAACTGTTTTTT | CASSAATVSSRDEKLFF
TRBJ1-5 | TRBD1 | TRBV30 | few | TGTGCCTGGGGGACAGGGGAAGGACAGCCCCAGCATTTT | CAWGTGEGQPQHF
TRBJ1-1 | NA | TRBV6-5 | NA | TGTGCCAGCAGTTACAAGGGCAGGGGTTACACTGAAGCTTTCTTT | CASSYKGRGYTEAFF
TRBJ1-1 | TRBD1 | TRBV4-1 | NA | TGCGCCAGCAGCGGGGACAGAACTGGCACTGAAGCTTTCTTT | CASSGDRTGTEAFF
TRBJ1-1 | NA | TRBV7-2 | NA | TGTGCCAGCAGCTTACTCAGGGTAGTGGACACTGAAGCTTTCTTT | CASSLLRVVDTEAFF
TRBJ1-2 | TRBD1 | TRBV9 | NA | TGTGCCAGCAGCCAGGGAAACAGGGGCTATGGCTACACCTTC | CASSQGNRGYGYTF
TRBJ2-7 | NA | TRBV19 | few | TGTGCCAGTAGTATGGGCTCGGACGAGCAGTACTTC | CASSMGSDEQYF
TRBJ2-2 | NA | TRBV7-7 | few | TGTGCTAGCAGCTTAGGAGGAACCGGGGAGCTGTTTTTT | CASSLGGTGELFF
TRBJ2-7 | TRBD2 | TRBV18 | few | TGTGCCAGCTCACCACTGACTAGCGGGGGGGCGGACGAGCAGTACTTC | CASSPLTSGGADEQYF
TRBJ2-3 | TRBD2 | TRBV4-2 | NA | TGTGCCAGCAGCCAAGTCGTGGGAGGGACAGATACGCAGTATTTT | CASSQVVGGTDTQYF
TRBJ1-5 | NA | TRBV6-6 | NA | TGTGCCAGCAGTTCACATCGACAGTCCAATCAGCCCCAGCATTTT | CASSSHRQSNQPQHF
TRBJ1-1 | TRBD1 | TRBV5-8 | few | TGTGCCAGCAGCTTAACGACAGGGGCTGGGGGAACTGAAGCTTTCTTT | CASSLTTGAGGTEAFF
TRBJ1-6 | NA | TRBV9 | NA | TGTGCCAGCAGGGAAGGGGTGGACAGAAGTAATTCACCCCTCCACTTT | CASREGVDRSNSPLHF
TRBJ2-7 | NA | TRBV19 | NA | TGTGCCAGTAGTATAGGCCCGACGGGGGTCGAGCAGTACTTC | CASSIGPTGVEQYF
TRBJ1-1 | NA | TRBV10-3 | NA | TGTGCCATCAGTGAGTCGAGCAGGTTTTTATCCACTGAAGCTTTCTTT | CAISESSRFLSTEAFF
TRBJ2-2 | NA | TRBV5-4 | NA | TGTGCCAGCGCCGGATGGGGGCGAACCGGGGAGCTGTTTTTT | CASAGWGRTGELFF
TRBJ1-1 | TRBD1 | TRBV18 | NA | TGTGCCAGCTCACTTCGGGACAGACAAGGCACTGAAGCTTTCTTT | CASSLRDRQGTEAFF
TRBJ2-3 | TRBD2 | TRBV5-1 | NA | TGCGCCAGCAGCCTGCAGACTAGCGGGGATACGCAGTATTTT | CASSLQTSGDTQYF
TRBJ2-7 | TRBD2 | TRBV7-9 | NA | TGTGCCAGCAGCTCCCTGCGGGGGGATCCCTACGAGCAGTACTTC | CASSSLRGDPYEQYF
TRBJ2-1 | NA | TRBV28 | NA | TGTGCCAGCGACCGGGACACTTACAATGAGCAGTTCTTC | CASDRDTYNEQFF
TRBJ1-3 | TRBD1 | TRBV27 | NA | TGTGCCAGCAGTCCCTATACAGGGGGAGGAGGAAACACCATATATTTT | CASSPYTGGGGNTIYF
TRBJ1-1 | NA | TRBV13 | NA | TGTGCCACCCTTAGACAGCAGAACACTGAAGCTTTCTTT | CATLRQQNTEAFF
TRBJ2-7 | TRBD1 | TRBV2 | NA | TGTGCCAGCCGCGACAGGGTCTACGAGCAGTACTTC | CASRDRVYEQYF
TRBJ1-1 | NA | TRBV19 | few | TGTGCCACCATCCCCGGGATAAAGAACACTGAAGCTTTCTTT | CATIPGIKNTEAFF
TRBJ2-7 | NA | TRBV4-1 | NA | TGCGCCAGCAGCCCGCTGCTCCGGGAAGCCTCCTACGAGCAGTACTTC | CASSPLLREASYEQYF
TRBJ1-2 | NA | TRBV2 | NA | TGTGCCAGCAGTGAAGGGCAGGGAACCTATGGCTACACCTTC | CASSEGQGTYGYTF
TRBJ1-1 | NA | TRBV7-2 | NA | TGTGCCAGCAGCTTAGTTCTTTTCAGGGACGAGCGGGGAGCTTTCTTT | CASSLVLFRDERGAFF
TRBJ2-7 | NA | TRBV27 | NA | TGTGCCAGCAGGGGACAACGGGGTTCCTACGAGCAGTACTTC | CASRGQRGSYEQYF
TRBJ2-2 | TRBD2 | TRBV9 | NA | TGTGCCAGCAGCGTAGATCTAACTAGCGGGGGGGCGCCCGGGGAGCTGTTTTTT | CASSVDLTSGGAPGELFF
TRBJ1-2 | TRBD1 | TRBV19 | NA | TGTGCCAGTAGTATTGCGGGACAGGGGTATGGCTACACCTTC | CASSIAGQGYGYTF
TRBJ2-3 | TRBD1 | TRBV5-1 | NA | TGCGCCAGCAGCTCCGGGACAGGCACAGATACGCAGTATTTT | CASSSGTGTDTQYF
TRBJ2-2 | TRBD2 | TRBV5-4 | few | TGTGCCAGCAGCCCTAGCGGGGGGTCAGGCGGGGAGCTGTTTTTT | CASSPSGGSGGELFF
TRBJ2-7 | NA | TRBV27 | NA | TGTGCCAGCAGCCCCATGGATAGGGGGGGTTCCTACGAGCAGTACTTC | CASSPMDRGGSYEQYF
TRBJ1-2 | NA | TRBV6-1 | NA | TGTGCCAGCAGTGAAGTTCGGAGCTATGGCTACACCTTC | CASSEVRSYGYTF
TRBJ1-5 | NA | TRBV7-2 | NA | TGTGCCAGCAGCCCCCCAGGGAGCAATCAGCCCCAGCATTTT | CASSPPGSNQPQHF
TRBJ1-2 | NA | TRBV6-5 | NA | TGTGCCAGCAGTTACCTTACAGGAGCTAACTATGGCTACACCTTC | CASSYLTGANYGYTF
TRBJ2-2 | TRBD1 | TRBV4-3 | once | TGCGCCAGCTCACCGGGACAGGGTCAAGGCTCCGGGGAGCTGTTTTTT | CASSPGQGQGSGELFF
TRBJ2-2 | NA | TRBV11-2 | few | TGTGCCAGCAGCTTACTCACCGGGACATCGAACACCGGGGAGCTGTTTTTT | CASSLLTGTSNTGELFF
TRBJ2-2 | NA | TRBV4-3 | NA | TGCGCCAGCAGCCAAACCGGGACTCGAGCCGGGGAGCTGTTTTTT | CASSQTGTRAGELFF
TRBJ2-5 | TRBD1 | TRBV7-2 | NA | TGTGCCAGCAGCTCACAGGGGACAGGAGAGACCCAGTACTTC | CASSSQGTGETQYF
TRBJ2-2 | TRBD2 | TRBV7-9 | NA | TGTGCCAGCAGCTTTATCTTCGGGGGACTAGCTTACACCGGGGAGCTGTTTTTT | CASSFIFGGLAYTGELFF
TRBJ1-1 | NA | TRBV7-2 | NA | TGTGCCAGCATCATACAGGGAATGAACACTGAAGCTTTCTTT | CASIIQGMNTEAFF
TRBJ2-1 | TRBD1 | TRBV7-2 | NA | TGTGCCAGCAGCCCACAGGGGGTACTCCACAATGAGCAGTTCTTC | CASSPQGVLHNEQFF
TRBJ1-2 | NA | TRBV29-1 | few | TGCAGCGTTGTGGGTGGGGGGGATGGCTACACCTTC | CSVVGGGDGYTF
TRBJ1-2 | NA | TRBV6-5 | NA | TGTGCCAGCAGTTGGGGACTTGGAAATGGCTACACCTTC | CASSWGLGNGYTF